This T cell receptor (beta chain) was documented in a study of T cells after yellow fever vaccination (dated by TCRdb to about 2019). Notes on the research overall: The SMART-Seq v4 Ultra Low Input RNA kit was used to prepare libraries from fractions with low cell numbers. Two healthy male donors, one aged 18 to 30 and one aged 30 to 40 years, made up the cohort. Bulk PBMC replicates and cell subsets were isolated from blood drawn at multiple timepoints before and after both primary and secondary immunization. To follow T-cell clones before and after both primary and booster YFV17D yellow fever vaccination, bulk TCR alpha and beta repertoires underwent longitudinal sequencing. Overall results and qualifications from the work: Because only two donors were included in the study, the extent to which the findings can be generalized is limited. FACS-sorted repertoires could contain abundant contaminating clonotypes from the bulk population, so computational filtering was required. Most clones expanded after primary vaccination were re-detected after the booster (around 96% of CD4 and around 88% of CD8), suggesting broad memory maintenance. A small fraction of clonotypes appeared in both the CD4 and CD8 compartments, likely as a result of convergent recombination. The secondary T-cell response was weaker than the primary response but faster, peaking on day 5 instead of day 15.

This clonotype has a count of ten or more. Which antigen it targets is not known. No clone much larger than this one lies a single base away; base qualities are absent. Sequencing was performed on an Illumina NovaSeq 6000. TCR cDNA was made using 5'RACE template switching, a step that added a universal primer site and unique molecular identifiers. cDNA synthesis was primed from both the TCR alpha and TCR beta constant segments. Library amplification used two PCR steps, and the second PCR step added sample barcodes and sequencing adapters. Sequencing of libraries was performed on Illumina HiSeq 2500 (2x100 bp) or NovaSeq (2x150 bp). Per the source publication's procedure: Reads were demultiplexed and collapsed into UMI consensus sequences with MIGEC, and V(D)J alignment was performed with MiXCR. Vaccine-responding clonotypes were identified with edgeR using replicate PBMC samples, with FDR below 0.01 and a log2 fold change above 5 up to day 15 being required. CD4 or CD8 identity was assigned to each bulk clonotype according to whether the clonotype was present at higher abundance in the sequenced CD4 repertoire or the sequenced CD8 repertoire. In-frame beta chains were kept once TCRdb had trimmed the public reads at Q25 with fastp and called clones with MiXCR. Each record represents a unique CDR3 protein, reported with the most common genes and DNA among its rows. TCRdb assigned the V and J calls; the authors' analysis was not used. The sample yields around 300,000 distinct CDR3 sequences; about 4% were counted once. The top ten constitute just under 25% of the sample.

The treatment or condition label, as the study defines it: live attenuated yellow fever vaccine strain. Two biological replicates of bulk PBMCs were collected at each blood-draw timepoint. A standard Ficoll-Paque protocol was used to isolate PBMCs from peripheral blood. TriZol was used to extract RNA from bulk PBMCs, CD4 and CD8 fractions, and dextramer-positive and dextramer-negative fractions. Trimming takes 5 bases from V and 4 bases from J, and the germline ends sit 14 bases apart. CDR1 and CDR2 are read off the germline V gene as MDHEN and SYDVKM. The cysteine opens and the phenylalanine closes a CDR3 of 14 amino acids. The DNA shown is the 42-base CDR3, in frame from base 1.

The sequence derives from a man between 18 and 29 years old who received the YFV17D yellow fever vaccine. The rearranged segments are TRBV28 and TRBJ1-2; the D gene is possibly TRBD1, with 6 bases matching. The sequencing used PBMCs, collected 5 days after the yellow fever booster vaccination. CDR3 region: CASSRDTPGYGYTF. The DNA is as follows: TGTGCCAGCAGTAGGGACACCCCCGGCTATGGCTACACCTTC.